The T cell receptor beta chain under discussion was sequenced for a study of cytomegalovirus exposure and HLA in healthy donors. Study-wide findings and caveats: Fewer N-insertions than the 666-donor mean were reportedly shown by an Asian-associated ancestry cluster in a later analysis. Most TCRs appeared rarely, but some public TCRs recurred in many donors. Productive rates of about 87% or about 30% were seen for most TCR beta V segments in an earlier analysis. It was about 150 TCR beta chains that were listed as cytomegalovirus-associated.

About this clone: Its antigen is currently unknown.

Germline-derived CDR1 and CDR2 are SGHAT and FQNNGV. The CDR3 is 14 amino acids. V lost 5 bases, J lost 7 bases, and 4 bases stayed unmatched. 60 Vbeta and 13 Jbeta primers were used in PCR. The data were produced by immunoSEQ multiplex PCR, yet TCRdb's version contains in-frame clones alone and is incomplete. This sample has about 250,000 clones, with about four fifths found just once. The receptor was derived from a girl aged 2 to 9 in good health and CMV-seronegative. V gene TRBV11-2 combines with J gene TRBJ1-4; 10 bases line up with TRBD1. The sequenced sample consisted of PBMCs. CDR3 in amino acids: CASSTRDRGEKLFF. CDR3 bases: TGTGCCAGCAGCACGCGGGACAGGGGTGAAAAACTGTTTTTT.